This entry concerns a single T cell receptor (beta chain). Its specific antigen is unknown. Base-call qualities are not available, and no considerably larger clone is one nucleotide away. CDR1 is given as MNHNY and CDR2 as SVGAGI, both from the germline V gene (reference sequence). Trimming takes 6 bases off V and 2 bases off J; junction bases not matched to a gene: 7. There are 15 amino acids in the CDR3, from cysteine to phenylalanine inclusive. The entry retains the CDR3 DNA only, 45 bases that are in frame from base 1. This sample was taken from a study of shared clonotypes between healthy human individuals (dated by TCRdb to 2018 to 2021). With regard to the full study: A couple of women and a few men aged 18 to 49 years were included in the cohort. For each donor, CD4 naive and CD4 memory were each run on three plates, CD8 naive on two plates, and CD8 memory on one plate. To estimate repertoire size and how much clonotype sharing occurs between individuals, the study deeply sequenced the blood TCR repertoires of about 5 healthy adults. To increase sequencing depth and limit assay-specific biases, TCR repertoire library preparation and sequencing were carried out by different laboratories using diverse techniques. Each donor's leukapheresis produced roughly between roughly 0.85 and 10 billion PBMCs.

Donors were healthy HIV-negative adults with no recently reported acute infections or vaccinations. Only Caucasian adults living in Nashville, Tennessee, USA were represented among the donors. CD4+ T cells were enriched by magnetic negative selection, after which naive cells were positively selected on CD45RA and the negative fraction was taken as the memory subset. Blood was obtained by leukapheresis, after which PBMCs were separated by Ficoll-Histopaque density gradient centrifugation and cryopreserved in liquid nitrogen vapor phase. Purity and quantity of every magnetically sorted T cell population were checked by analytical flow cytometry. From each sorted fraction, genomic DNA was isolated and quantified by UV absorbance on a Nanodrop 2000c. TCR CDR3 regions were amplified from genomic DNA by multiplex PCR using the deep immunoSEQ assay. Extracted genomic DNA from each cell subset was spread evenly across all wells of several immunoSEQ 96-well plates, with each plate serving as a replicate. For sorted subsets, each replicate PCR was loaded with 150 to 250 ng genomic DNA, equivalent to about 30,000 T cell genomes. The purified libraries were quantified using a Qubit 3.0 fluorometer, sized with a Bioanalyzer 2100, and then quantified again using the KAPA Library Quantification kit. Each immunoSEQ 96-well plate was sequenced on its own single-read 150-cycle Illumina NextSeq 550 flow cell. In the paper's pipeline: Because the immunoSEQ output included only junctional sequences and no quality scores, the filtering could not be the same as the filtering used for full-length reads. To assign V/J genes and CDR3, sequences were annotated against IMGT germline references using PyIR, a Python wrapper for IgBLAST v1.9. Reads were filtered out if the reads had weak V/J assignments (E-value above 1e-6), no CDR3, stop codons, out-of-frame junctions, or ambiguous translated residues. V3J clonotypes were defined as sequences sharing an identical inferred V gene, J gene, and CDR3 amino acid sequence. To compute the percentage overlap between repertoires, the number of shared unique clonotypes was divided by the size of the smaller repertoire. Three approaches were used to assess repertoire richness: RTK rarefaction, the Chao1 estimator, and Recon v2.1 estimates of unobserved clonotypes. Generation probabilities for all TCRbeta clonotypes obtained by the gDNA method from a handful of donors were computed using OLGA. Drawn from immuneACCESS, this table holds only the in-frame rearrangements with V and J called that TCRdb kept. Clones are partly lost; checked studies trace under half to an unresolved V gene and leave the rest unexplained. V and J calls and clone size follow that table, whereas D and trimming were derived from the DNA. Across this sample there are 2 million to 2.5 million clones, with 80% to 95% seen only once. The ten largest clones add up to about 0.34% of the sample.

Study-wide findings and limitations: Incomplete sequencing was indicated by rarefaction of sorted-subset datasets, despite the large sequencing depth. Sharing across a few donors was observed for about 5% of naive CD4, over 3% of naive CD8, 2% to 2.5% of memory CD4, and about 0.39% of memory CD8 clonotypes. Pairwise subsampling led to the expectation that sequencing depth would affect the degree of clonotype sharing among donors. Larger estimated clonotype richness was generally found for naive subsets than for memory subsets. Compared with non-shared clonotypes, the clonotypes found in all four sorted-subset donors had higher generation probabilities. Sampling was restricted to blood, and TCR repertoires in tissue are likely to differ from TCR repertoires in blood. The genetic and exposure-history diversity represented was limited by the small number of donors.

This receptor was obtained from a man aged 18 to 35 in good health. Some clones in this sample may be carry-over from other donors' samples. Sequenced sample: naive CD4+ T cells from PBMCs. Reading the label with the study, this specimen's cell subset or site is: CD45RA+ positively selected. Recombination connected TRBV6-6 to TRBJ2-7, with 10 bases in between that match TRBD1. The DNA is as follows: TGTGCCAGCAGATCCTCCGGGACAGGGGCCTACGAGCAGTACTTC. This translates into CASRSSGTGAYEQYF.